The text below deals with one T cell receptor beta chain. The antigen is unknown. This record belongs to a study of cytomegalovirus exposure and HLA in healthy donors. Study-level findings and limits: Presence/absence analysis assumed near-uniform sequencing depth across donors. One cluster of highly shared sequence variants probably arose as a sequencing artifact. Researchers reported in a later analysis that a missense DCLRE1C variant was tied to TCR beta V- and J-gene trimming.

CDR3 size: 17 residues. With V trimmed by 1 base and J by 5 bases, 12 bases remained unmatched. The germline V gene has CDR1 MGHDK and CDR2 SYGVNS. In the PCR, 60 Vbeta and 13 Jbeta primers were used. The repertoire was sequenced with immunoSEQ multiplex PCR; TCRdb's copy has only in-frame clones and lacks some. The sample shows 150,000 to 200,000 clones, 70% to 80% of them seen only once. The TCR comes from a man in his thirties or forties in good health and CMV-seropositive. The sample consisted of PBMCs. The chain couples TRBV25-1 to TRBJ2-5; 8 bases agree with TRBD2. Here the CDR3 DNA reads TGTGCCAGCAGTGAATTGGGAGGTCGGGGGGGGGCGGAGACCCAGTACTTC. Residues: CASSELGGRGGAETQYF.